The TCR beta chain described here comes from a study of shared clonotypes between healthy human individuals (dated by TCRdb to about 2020). Turning to the overall study: A couple of women and a few men aged 18 to 49 years were included in the cohort. Each donor's leukapheresis produced roughly between about 0.85 and 10 billion PBMCs. To estimate repertoire size and how much clonotypes are shared between individuals, the study performed deep sequencing of blood TCR repertoires from a few healthy adults. Per donor, three plates each were used for CD4 naive and CD4 memory, two for CD8 naive, and one for CD8 memory. To increase sequencing depth and limit assay-specific biases, TCR repertoire library preparation and sequencing were carried out by different laboratories using diverse techniques. The full study reports these points: Incomplete sequencing was indicated by rarefaction of sorted-subset datasets, despite the large sequencing depth. Compared with non-shared clonotypes, the clonotypes found in all four sorted-subset donors had higher generation probabilities. Sampling was restricted to blood, and TCR repertoires in tissue are likely to differ from TCR repertoires in blood. Larger estimated clonotype richness was generally found for naive subsets than for memory subsets. Because the study included only a small number of donors, the genetic and exposure-history diversity represented was limited. Based on pairwise subsampling, the degree of clonotype sharing among donors was expected to be affected by sequencing depth. Sharing across several donors was observed for roughly 5% of naive CD4, 3% to 3.5% of naive CD8, about 2.5% of memory CD4, and around 0.44% of memory CD8 clonotypes.

This clone was observed a single time. No antigen is known for it. Base-call qualities are not available, and no considerably larger clone is one nucleotide away. The germline V gene provides CDR1 MDHEN and CDR2 SYDVKM. A distance of 14 bases separates the germline ends of V and J, which lose 5 bases and 6 bases respectively. The CDR3 has 14 amino acids, counting the end cysteine and phenylalanine. CDR3 DNA only is kept here, 42 bases in frame from base 1. CD8 naive samples consisted of CD45RO-negative cells that were positively selected for CCR7, yielding a CD45RA+CCR7+ population without TemRA cells. The donors were healthy, HIV-negative adults with no recently reported acute infections or vaccinations. Every donor was a Caucasian adult residing in Nashville, Tennessee, USA. After blood collection by leukapheresis, PBMCs were isolated using Ficoll-Histopaque density gradient centrifugation and then cryopreserved in the vapor phase of liquid nitrogen. Analytical flow cytometry was used to check the purity and quantity of every magnetically sorted T cell population. Genomic DNA was isolated from each sorted fraction and quantified by UV absorbance on a Nanodrop 2000c.

TCR CDR3 regions were amplified from genomic DNA by multiplex PCR using the deep immunoSEQ assay. For each cell subset, the extracted genomic DNA was distributed evenly across all wells of several immunoSEQ 96-well plates, and each plate served as one replicate. For sorted subsets, roughly 190 ng of genomic DNA, equivalent to tens of thousands of T cell genomes, went into each replicate PCR. The purified libraries were quantified using a Qubit 3.0 fluorometer, sized with a Bioanalyzer 2100, and then quantified again using the KAPA Library Quantification kit. Each immunoSEQ 96-well plate was sequenced on its own single-read 150-cycle Illumina NextSeq 550 flow cell. Processing in the source paper ran as follows. The immunoSEQ output contained only junctional sequences without quality scores, so filtering could not match that applied to full-length reads. Sequences were annotated with PyIR, a Python wrapper for IgBLAST v1.9, using IMGT germline references to assign V/J genes and CDR3. Any read was removed if the V/J assignment was weak (E-value above 1e-6), the CDR3 was missing, or the read contained stop codons, out-of-frame junctions, or ambiguous translated residues. V3J clonotypes were defined as sequences sharing the same inferred V gene, J gene, and CDR3 amino acid sequence. To compute the percentage overlap between repertoires, the number of shared unique clonotypes was divided by the size of the smaller repertoire. RTK rarefaction, the Chao1 estimator, and Recon v2.1 estimates of unobserved clonotypes were used to assess repertoire richness. Generation probabilities were computed with OLGA for all TCRbeta clonotypes obtained by the gDNA method from a handful of donors. Imported from immuneACCESS, the table was reduced by TCRdb to in-frame sequences with V and J called. These copies leave out some clones; in studies compared against another copy, an unresolved V gene accounts for under half, and the cause of the remainder is not known. Clone size and the V and J calls come from that table; the DNA yielded D and trimming. Here the sample has nearly 600,000 clones; 95% to 96% occur a single time. The ten most abundant clones make up around 0.097% of the sample.

The sequence was collected from a woman aged 25-40 years in good health. Sequencing used naive CD8+ T cells sorted from blood. The cell subset or site label of this sample denotes: CD45RA+CCR7+. This chain joins TRBV28 to TRBJ2-1; TRBD1 could be the D gene, as 5 bases match. The nucleotide sequence is TGTGCCAGCAGTGTCAGGGCCTTATTCAATGAGCAGTTCTTC. Its protein is CASSVRALFNEQFF.